Listed below are T cell receptor beta chains from one sample, sequenced in a study of T cell changes during pregnancy in multiple sclerosis. Profiled with immunoSEQ multiplex PCR; TCRdb holds only in-frame clones, not every one. The data hold under 40,000 clones, with 85% to 95% observed a single time. The input for sequencing was CD8+ T cells from peripheral blood mononuclear cells, taken in the third trimester of pregnancy. These receptors were collected from a female donor with multiple sclerosis, enrolled in a pregnancy study. The CDR3 runs from the conserved cysteine through the conserved F or W. The D gene is left open where the match is weak. Clone sizes are given selectively: once, few, many, or a class where the clone is expanded.

>TRBJ2-1|TRBD2|TRBV11-2|NA
CASSFRRGGNIGDNEQFF
TGTGCCAGCAGCTTTCGGCGGGGGGGCAACATCGGGGACAATGAGCAGTTCTTC
>TRBJ1-4|TRBD1|TRBV27|NA
CASSLSPRQGSFEKLFF
TGTGCCAGCAGTCTTTCCCCCCGACAGGGCAGTTTCGAAAAACTGTTTTTT
>TRBJ2-7|NA|TRBV6-5|NA
CASSPPGRSVYEQYF
TGTGCCAGCAGTCCCCCAGGGAGGAGTGTCTACGAGCAGTACTTC
>TRBJ2-1|NA|TRBV10-3|NA
CAISESGGSSYNEQFF
TGTGCCATCAGTGAGTCGGGGGGAAGCTCCTACAATGAGCAGTTCTTC
>TRBJ1-1|TRBD1|TRBV5-8|NA
CASSLTGTGTFF
TGTGCCAGCAGCTTGACCGGGACAGGGACTTTCTTT
>TRBJ1-4|NA|TRBV28|NA
CASSLWGASEKLFF
TGTGCCAGCAGTTTATGGGGGGCGAGTGAAAAACTGTTTTTT
>TRBJ2-2|TRBD2|TRBV4-2|NA
CASSQDPGSGAGELFF
TGTGCCAGCAGCCAAGATCCGGGTAGCGGGGCCGGGGAGCTGTTTTTT
>TRBJ1-1|TRBD1|TRBV13|NA
CASSGGDRDYTEAFF
TGTGCCAGCAGCGGGGGGGACAGGGATTACACTGAAGCTTTCTTT
>TRBJ2-2|NA|TRBV2|NA
CASRVTGELFF
TGTGCCAGCCGGGTCACCGGGGAGCTGTTTTTT
>TRBJ1-1|NA|TRBV9|NA
CASSGTANTEAFF
TGTGCCAGCAGCGGGACAGCGAACACTGAAGCTTTCTTT
>TRBJ2-3|NA|TRBV5-4|NA
CASSLIADTQYF
TGTGCCAGCAGCTTGATCGCAGATACGCAGTATTTT
>TRBJ1-4|TRBD1|TRBV6-6|NA
CATNFPRDSINEKLFF
TGTGCCACCAATTTTCCCCGGGACAGCATAAATGAAAAACTGTTTTTT
>TRBJ1-3|NA|TRBV7-9|NA
CASSSPTGPSGNTIYF
TGTGCCAGCAGCTCACCGACAGGACCCTCTGGAAACACCATATATTTT
>TRBJ2-3|NA|TRBV6-1|NA
CASSEPWDSLMYTDTQYF
TGTGCCAGCAGTGAACCTTGGGACTCCCTAATGTACACAGATACGCAGTATTTT
>TRBJ2-5|TRBD1|TRBV5-4|NA
CASNIDRAEETQYF
TGTGCCAGCAACATCGACAGGGCTGAAGAGACCCAGTACTTC
>TRBJ1-1|NA|TRBV19|NA
CASSIVQGSEAFF
TGTGCCAGTAGTATTGTCCAGGGCAGTGAAGCTTTCTTT
>TRBJ1-1|TRBD1|TRBV7-8|NA
CASSSDRGNTEAFF
TGTGCCAGCAGTTCGGACAGGGGGAACACTGAAGCTTTCTTT
>TRBJ1-4|TRBD1|TRBV4-2|NA
CASSQEIEGAGEKLFF
TGTGCCAGCAGCCAAGAAATCGAGGGGGCAGGTGAAAAACTGTTTTTT
>TRBJ2-3|NA|TRBV10-3|NA
CAISEQGVGTDTQYF
TGTGCCATCAGTGAACAAGGGGTGGGCACAGATACGCAGTATTTT
>TRBJ1-1|NA|TRBV28|NA
CASSFEESYSETFF
TGTGCCAGCAGTTTTGAGGAATCCTACTCGGAGACTTTCTTT
>TRBJ2-1|TRBD1|TRBV5-6|NA
CASSPGGAEQFF
TGTGCCAGCAGCCCAGGGGGCGCTGAGCAGTTCTTC
>TRBJ2-1|NA|TRBV9|once
CASSQGVDEQFF
TGTGCCAGCAGCCAAGGGGTTGATGAGCAGTTCTTC
>TRBJ2-3|NA|TRBV4-1|NA
CASSLLWGVNTDTQYF
TGCGCCAGCAGCCTCCTCTGGGGGGTTAACACAGATACGCAGTATTTT
>TRBJ1-2|TRBD1|TRBV15|NA
CATSSWDRRRCGYTF
TGTGCCACCAGCAGTTGGGACAGACGACGCTGCGGCTACACCTTC
>TRBJ1-1|NA|TRBV6-5|once
CASSYGSGAIQAFF
TGTGCCAGCAGTTACGGTAGCGGGGCCATACAAGCTTTCTTT
>TRBJ2-7|NA|TRBV7-9|NA
CASSLAQGWNYEQYF
TGTGCCAGCAGCTTAGCCCAGGGTTGGAACTACGAGCAGTACTTC
>TRBJ2-7|NA|TRBV7-9|NA
CASSRRRDEQYF
TGTGCCAGCAGCCGGAGACGGGACGAGCAGTACTTC
>TRBJ2-1|TRBD2|TRBV10-2|medium-sized
CATSGGVNEQFF
TGCGCCACATCGGGGGGGGTTAATGAGCAGTTCTTC
>TRBJ1-1|NA|TRBV11-2|NA
CASSSSRQSEAFF
TGTGCCAGCAGCTCATCGCGGCAAAGCGAAGCTTTCTTT
>TRBJ2-3|NA|TRBV11-2|NA
CASSLGPPEVAETDTQYF
TGTGCCAGCAGCTTAGGCCCCCCCGAGGTGGCGGAAACAGATACGCAGTATTTT
>TRBJ1-1|NA|TRBV7-9|NA
CASSLEGGREGTEAFF
TGTGCCAGCAGCTTAGAGGGTGGCAGGGAGGGCACTGAAGCTTTCTTT
>TRBJ2-1|TRBD1|TRBV6-5|NA
CASRHHRGRGNEQFF
TGTGCCAGCAGACACCACAGGGGAAGAGGCAATGAGCAGTTCTTC
>TRBJ2-5|TRBD2|TRBV7-2|NA
CASSLGLAGGPGTQYF
TGTGCCAGCAGCTTAGGCCTAGCGGGGGGGCCGGGGACCCAGTACTTC
>TRBJ2-5|NA|TRBV11-2|medium-sized
CASSHVLGGAQETQYF
TGTGCCAGCAGCCACGTTTTAGGCGGGGCCCAAGAGACCCAGTACTTC
>TRBJ2-7|NA|TRBV6-1|once
CASNKQDSFYEQYF
TGTGCCAGCAACAAACAGGACAGCTTTTACGAGCAGTACTTC
>TRBJ1-6|TRBD1|TRBV5-1|NA
CASSSTGFNSPLHF
TGCGCCAGCAGCTCGACAGGGTTTAATTCACCCCTCCACTTT
>TRBJ1-5|TRBD1|TRBV6-5|NA
CASSSVTGGSNQPQHF
TGTGCCAGCAGTTCCGTGACAGGGGGGAGCAATCAGCCCCAGCATTTT
>TRBJ1-2|NA|TRBV7-3|NA
CASSLTPGYDGYTF
TGTGCCAGCAGCTTAACTCCCGGGTACGATGGCTACACCTTC
>TRBJ2-2|NA|TRBV6-5|NA
CASSYSTTGTGELFF
TGTGCCAGCAGTTACTCGACGACGGGCACCGGGGAGCTGTTTTTT
>TRBJ2-7|NA|TRBV13|NA
CASSLGGQAGEQYF
TGTGCCAGCAGCTTAGGGGGCCAGGCTGGAGAGCAGTACTTC
>TRBJ1-1|TRBD1|TRBV9|NA
CASSPRTGENTEAFF
TGTGCCAGCAGCCCCCGGACAGGGGAAAACACTGAAGCTTTCTTT
>TRBJ1-2|TRBD1|TRBV29-1|NA
CSVVSVDRGVYGYTF
TGCAGCGTTGTGTCGGTAGACAGGGGAGTCTATGGCTACACCTTC
>TRBJ1-1|TRBD1|TRBV5-4|NA
CASSLEGTGAFF
TGTGCCAGCAGCTTGGAGGGGACAGGGGCTTTCTTT
>TRBJ2-2|TRBD1|TRBV29-1|once
CSVENRGPGGELFF
TGCAGCGTTGAGAACAGGGGTCCCGGCGGGGAGCTGTTTTTT
>TRBJ2-1|NA|TRBV9|NA
CASSGTSQGNSYNEQFF
TGTGCCAGCAGCGGTACCTCACAGGGTAATTCCTACAATGAGCAGTTCTTC
>TRBJ1-5|TRBD1|TRBV11-2|NA
CASSPTGTGRPQHF
TGTGCCAGCAGCCCGACAGGGACGGGTCGGCCCCAGCATTTT
>TRBJ1-2|TRBD1|TRBV29-1|once
CSVDPTSGQGSYGYTF
TGCAGCGTTGATCCAACGAGCGGACAGGGGTCCTATGGCTACACCTTC
>TRBJ2-3|TRBD1|TRBV28|NA
CASRPGQGSDTQYF
TGTGCCAGCAGACCGGGACAGGGATCAGATACGCAGTATTTT
>TRBJ1-5|NA|TRBV6-1|once
CASKTGYSNQPQHF
TGTGCCAGCAAGACGGGGTATAGCAATCAGCCCCAGCATTTT
>TRBJ2-7|NA|TRBV15|NA
CATSRDLQGGEQYF
TGTGCCACCAGCAGAGACCTCCAGGGAGGCGAGCAGTACTTC
>TRBJ1-1|NA|TRBV6-5|NA
CASSYGTEAFF
TGTGCCAGCAGTTACGGGACAGAAGCTTTCTTT
>TRBJ2-7|TRBD2|TRBV6-5|NA
CASSYTGTSGSYEQYF
TGTGCCAGCAGTTACACAGGGACTAGCGGTTCCTACGAGCAGTACTTC
>TRBJ1-2|TRBD1|TRBV5-1|once
CASSLTDRAGYTF
TGCGCCAGCAGCTTGACGGACAGGGCCGGCTACACCTTC
>TRBJ2-2|NA|TRBV7-3|NA
CASSSATKTGELFF
TGTGCCAGCAGCTCCGCGACAAAGACCGGGGAGCTGTTTTTT
>TRBJ1-5|NA|TRBV15|NA
CATSRPQGLPQHF
TGTGCCACCAGCAGACCTCAGGGACTGCCCCAGCATTTT
>TRBJ2-1|NA|TRBV6-5|NA
CASSYSQDLFFNEQFF
TGTGCCAGCAGTTACTCCCAGGACTTATTTTTCAATGAGCAGTTCTTC
>TRBJ1-1|NA|TRBV6-1|NA
CASSEAAGGTEAFF
TGTGCCAGCAGTGAAGCGGCGGGGGGCACTGAAGCTTTCTTT
>TRBJ2-1|NA|TRBV7-8|NA
CASSFRGYANEQFF
TGTGCCAGCAGCTTTAGGGGGTACGCCAATGAGCAGTTCTTC
>TRBJ2-1|NA|TRBV11-3|NA
CASSSSFGVEQFF
TGTGCCAGCAGCTCAAGTTTCGGGGTTGAGCAGTTCTTC